A selection of T cell receptor beta chains follows, all from one sample in a study of blood T cell repertoires in COVID-19. The repertoire was sequenced with immunoSEQ multiplex PCR; TCRdb's copy has only in-frame clones and lacks some. Counted here are some 60,000 clones, approximately 78% occurring once; the ten biggest clones make up approximately 12%. Source material: peripheral blood. Every receptor here comes from a human donor in a cohort sampled during active COVID-19. Both conserved end residues are part of each CDR3. Each record gives: CDR3 length, V gene, J gene, clone size, D gene, CDR3 DNA, CDR3 protein. The D gene is left open where the match is weak. Clone size is not always given. Where it is, it says once, few, many or a class for expanded clones.

cdr3_length: 11
v_call: TRBV11-2
j_call: TRBJ2-3
clone_size: -
d_call: -
cdr3_nt: TGTGCCAGCAGCTTAGCTGATACGCAGTATTTT
cdr3_aa: CASSLADTQYF

cdr3_length: 14
v_call: TRBV20-1
j_call: TRBJ2-7
clone_size: -
d_call: -
cdr3_nt: TGCAGTGCTAGTTCCGGGACTGGAAGAGACGAGCAGTACTTC
cdr3_aa: CSASSGTGRDEQYF

cdr3_length: 15
v_call: TRBV5-4
j_call: TRBJ2-1
clone_size: few
d_call: -
cdr3_nt: TGTGCCAGCAGCCCTAGCCTTAGCTCCTACAATGAGCAGTTCTTC
cdr3_aa: CASSPSLSSYNEQFF

cdr3_length: 13
v_call: TRBV30
j_call: TRBJ1-6
clone_size: -
d_call: -
cdr3_nt: TGTGCCTGGACTCGGACAGAGAGTTCACCCCTCCACTTT
cdr3_aa: CAWTRTESSPLHF

cdr3_length: 16
v_call: TRBV7-9
j_call: TRBJ2-3
clone_size: -
d_call: TRBD1
cdr3_nt: TGTGCCAGCAGCTTAGGGGGGGACAGGGCGACATATACGCAGTATTTT
cdr3_aa: CASSLGGDRATYTQYF

cdr3_length: 14
v_call: TRBV2
j_call: TRBJ1-1
clone_size: -
d_call: -
cdr3_nt: TGTGCCAGCAGTGAAGTGCGCGGGTACACTGAAGCTTTCTTT
cdr3_aa: CASSEVRGYTEAFF

cdr3_length: 16
v_call: TRBV7-9
j_call: TRBJ2-5
clone_size: -
d_call: -
cdr3_nt: TGTGCCAGCAGCCCCAGTCTAGGGGTTCCCAAGGAGACCCAGTACTTC
cdr3_aa: CASSPSLGVPKETQYF

cdr3_length: 15
v_call: TRBV18
j_call: TRBJ1-1
clone_size: -
d_call: TRBD1
cdr3_nt: TGTGCCAGCTCACCGAAAACAGGGGAAGGCACTGAGGCTTTCTTT
cdr3_aa: CASSPKTGEGTEAFF

cdr3_length: 16
v_call: TRBV4-1
j_call: TRBJ1-4
clone_size: -
d_call: TRBD1
cdr3_nt: TGCGCCAGCAGCCAAGAGAAATGGCAGGGGGGAGAAAAACTGTTTTTT
cdr3_aa: CASSQEKWQGGEKLFF

cdr3_length: 17
v_call: TRBV5-1
j_call: TRBJ1-4
clone_size: -
d_call: -
cdr3_nt: TGCGCCAGCAGCTTGCATTTTGGCAGGGGCGAAGGAGAAAAACTGTTTTTT
cdr3_aa: CASSLHFGRGEGEKLFF

cdr3_length: 13
v_call: TRBV5-5
j_call: TRBJ1-6
clone_size: -
d_call: -
cdr3_nt: TGTGCCAGCAGAGGAGGGGTCAATTCACCCCTCCACTTT
cdr3_aa: CASRGGVNSPLHF

cdr3_length: 15
v_call: TRBV4-1
j_call: TRBJ2-7
clone_size: -
d_call: -
cdr3_nt: TGCGCCAGCAGCCAAGCCCCGGCAGGTGGTTACGAGCAGTACTTC
cdr3_aa: CASSQAPAGGYEQYF

cdr3_length: 16
v_call: TRBV7-9
j_call: TRBJ2-7
clone_size: few
d_call: TRBD2
cdr3_nt: TGTGCCAGCAGCAGAGGACTAGCGGGGCAGTCCTACGAGCAGTACTTC
cdr3_aa: CASSRGLAGQSYEQYF

cdr3_length: 16
v_call: TRBV27
j_call: TRBJ2-2
clone_size: -
d_call: -
cdr3_nt: TGTGCCAGCAGTTTATACCTGGCCAGGGCTCCCGGGGAGCTGTTTTTT
cdr3_aa: CASSLYLARAPGELFF

cdr3_length: 13
v_call: TRBV5-1
j_call: TRBJ1-2
clone_size: -
d_call: -
cdr3_nt: TGCGCCAGCAGCTTTCGGCAGGGTGGTGGCTACACCTTC
cdr3_aa: CASSFRQGGGYTF

cdr3_length: 19
v_call: TRBV5-5
j_call: TRBJ2-1
clone_size: -
d_call: TRBD1
cdr3_nt: TGTGCCAGCAGCTTCTTTTACGAAACAGGGGCCGAATCCTACAATGAGCAGTTCTTC
cdr3_aa: CASSFFYETGAESYNEQFF

cdr3_length: 16
v_call: TRBV9
j_call: TRBJ1-3
clone_size: -
d_call: -
cdr3_nt: TGTGCCAGCAGCGCAATGGGCCGGAACTCTGGAAACACCATATATTTT
cdr3_aa: CASSAMGRNSGNTIYF

cdr3_length: 14
v_call: TRBV27
j_call: TRBJ2-1
clone_size: once
d_call: TRBD2
cdr3_nt: TGTGCCAGCAGTCGCGGGGGGGCCTACAATGAGCAGTTCTTC
cdr3_aa: CASSRGGAYNEQFF

cdr3_length: 15
v_call: TRBV13
j_call: TRBJ1-1
clone_size: -
d_call: TRBD1
cdr3_nt: TGTGCCAGCAGCTTTTTTGCAGGGGGGAACACTGAAGCTTTCTTT
cdr3_aa: CASSFFAGGNTEAFF

cdr3_length: 14
v_call: TRBV10-3
j_call: TRBJ1-3
clone_size: -
d_call: -
cdr3_nt: TGTGCCATCAGTGAGTCGGACAGACGAAACACCATATATTTT
cdr3_aa: CAISESDRRNTIYF

cdr3_length: 16
v_call: TRBV7-2
j_call: TRBJ2-2
clone_size: -
d_call: -
cdr3_nt: TGTGCCAGCAGCTTTCGGTCTAGGCAGAACACCGGGGAGCTGTTTTTT
cdr3_aa: CASSFRSRQNTGELFF

cdr3_length: 17
v_call: TRBV7-8
j_call: TRBJ1-6
clone_size: once
d_call: TRBD1
cdr3_nt: TGTGCCAGCAGCGGACGACAGGGAAGCTCCTATAATTCACCCCTCCACTTT
cdr3_aa: CASSGRQGSSYNSPLHF

cdr3_length: 14
v_call: TRBV11-3
j_call: TRBJ2-3
clone_size: -
d_call: -
cdr3_nt: TGTGCCAGCAGCTTAAGGGGGGGGGCAGATACGCAGTATTTT
cdr3_aa: CASSLRGGADTQYF

cdr3_length: 13
v_call: TRBV7-9
j_call: TRBJ1-4
clone_size: -
d_call: -
cdr3_nt: TGTGCCAGCAGCTCGAGGTCGAATGAAAAACTGTTTTTT
cdr3_aa: CASSSRSNEKLFF

cdr3_length: 15
v_call: TRBV11-2
j_call: TRBJ2-3
clone_size: -
d_call: -
cdr3_nt: TGTGCCAGCAGCCCCCTCCCAGGGGGGATAGATACGCAGTATTTT
cdr3_aa: CASSPLPGGIDTQYF

cdr3_length: 15
v_call: TRBV27
j_call: TRBJ2-1
clone_size: -
d_call: -
cdr3_nt: TGTGCCAGCAGTCCAACGACTTACTCCTACAATGAGCAGTTCTTC
cdr3_aa: CASSPTTYSYNEQFF

cdr3_length: 14
v_call: TRBV7-2
j_call: TRBJ1-5
clone_size: -
d_call: TRBD1
cdr3_nt: TGTGCCAGCAGCCCTGACAGGGGGTGGCAGCCCCAGCATTTT
cdr3_aa: CASSPDRGWQPQHF

cdr3_length: 16
v_call: TRBV9
j_call: TRBJ2-1
clone_size: -
d_call: TRBD2
cdr3_nt: TGTGCCAGCAGCGTACCTCTAGCGGGGGGGCCGCGAGAGCAGTTCTTC
cdr3_aa: CASSVPLAGGPREQFF

cdr3_length: 13
v_call: TRBV24-1
j_call: TRBJ1-3
clone_size: -
d_call: -
cdr3_nt: TGTGCCACCAGTGATTCTGCGGGGAACACCATATATTTT
cdr3_aa: CATSDSAGNTIYF

cdr3_length: 17
v_call: TRBV6-6
j_call: TRBJ2-2
clone_size: -
d_call: TRBD1
cdr3_nt: TGTGCCAGCAGCCGACCCGACAGGGGGAAAGGGGCCGGGGAGCTGTTTTTT
cdr3_aa: CASSRPDRGKGAGELFF

cdr3_length: 13
v_call: TRBV30
j_call: TRBJ1-1
clone_size: -
d_call: -
cdr3_nt: TGTGCCTGGAGTGTTTCATTGAACACTGAAGCTTTCTTT
cdr3_aa: CAWSVSLNTEAFF

cdr3_length: 17
v_call: TRBV9
j_call: TRBJ2-1
clone_size: -
d_call: TRBD1
cdr3_nt: TGTGCCAGCAGCGTAGCTCTACAGGGGGGCACCTACAATGAGCAGTTCTTC
cdr3_aa: CASSVALQGGTYNEQFF

cdr3_length: 16
v_call: TRBV6-6
j_call: TRBJ2-3
clone_size: -
d_call: -
cdr3_nt: TGTGCCAGCAGTACGCGAGCGGGCCGGGGCACAGATACGCAGTATTTT
cdr3_aa: CASSTRAGRGTDTQYF

cdr3_length: 16
v_call: TRBV3-1/TRBV3-2
j_call: TRBJ2-1
clone_size: -
d_call: -
cdr3_nt: TGTGCCAGCAGCCAAGTCACGGGGGTGGGTCACAATGAGCAGTTCTTC
cdr3_aa: CASSQVTGVGHNEQFF

cdr3_length: 14
v_call: TRBV6-5
j_call: TRBJ1-3
clone_size: -
d_call: -
cdr3_nt: TGTGCCAGCAGTTACACGGCCGGGAGGGACACCATATATTTT
cdr3_aa: CASSYTAGRDTIYF

cdr3_length: 16
v_call: TRBV19
j_call: TRBJ2-1
clone_size: -
d_call: -
cdr3_nt: TGTGCCAGTACCCCGGGACTCCTCCCCTCCTACAATGAGCAGTTCTTC
cdr3_aa: CASTPGLLPSYNEQFF

cdr3_length: 14
v_call: TRBV7-6
j_call: TRBJ1-6
clone_size: -
d_call: TRBD1
cdr3_nt: TGTGCCAGCAGCCGGGACAGCGGAAATTCACCCCTCCACTTT
cdr3_aa: CASSRDSGNSPLHF

cdr3_length: 15
v_call: TRBV28
j_call: TRBJ2-3
clone_size: once
d_call: TRBD2
cdr3_nt: TGTGCCACCCAGGACAGCGGGGGATTCACAGATACGCAGTATTTT
cdr3_aa: CATQDSGGFTDTQYF

cdr3_length: 18
v_call: TRBV3-1/TRBV3-2
j_call: TRBJ2-1
clone_size: once
d_call: -
cdr3_nt: TGTGCCAGCAGCCAATCCTTTGTTTCTTGGGACTTCTACAATGAGCAGTTCTTC
cdr3_aa: CASSQSFVSWDFYNEQFF

cdr3_length: 14
v_call: TRBV28
j_call: TRBJ1-1
clone_size: -
d_call: -
cdr3_nt: TGTGCCAGCAGTTTACCAGGGGCGGCCACTGAAGCTTTCTTT
cdr3_aa: CASSLPGAATEAFF

cdr3_length: 17
v_call: TRBV5-1
j_call: TRBJ2-7
clone_size: once
d_call: TRBD2
cdr3_nt: TGCGCCAGCAGCACGGGACTAGCGGCATTTGTCTCCTACGAGCAGTACTTC
cdr3_aa: CASSTGLAAFVSYEQYF

cdr3_length: 15
v_call: TRBV10-2
j_call: TRBJ2-5
clone_size: -
d_call: TRBD2
cdr3_nt: TGCGCCAGCAGTGATCGCGGACTAGAGGGAGAGACCCAGTACTTC
cdr3_aa: CASSDRGLEGETQYF

cdr3_length: 18
v_call: TRBV10-3
j_call: TRBJ2-6
clone_size: -
d_call: TRBD1
cdr3_nt: TGTGCCATCGGGGGGTTAGGACAGGGGTCCTCTGGGGCCAACGTCCTGACTTTC
cdr3_aa: CAIGGLGQGSSGANVLTF

cdr3_length: 16
v_call: TRBV5-1
j_call: TRBJ2-3
clone_size: -
d_call: TRBD2
cdr3_nt: TGCGCCAGCAGCTTAATAGCGGGGGGGCCCCCAGATACGCAGTATTTT
cdr3_aa: CASSLIAGGPPDTQYF

cdr3_length: 14
v_call: TRBV2
j_call: TRBJ2-3
clone_size: -
d_call: -
cdr3_nt: TGTGCCAGCGAGGGCCCCCGGGGCACAGATACGCAGTATTTT
cdr3_aa: CASEGPRGTDTQYF